This T cell receptor (beta chain) was found in a study of blood T cell repertoires in COVID-19. Study information: T cells, B-cell-depleted T cells, or PBMCs supplied cDNA or gDNA.

In the original processing: Estimates of nucleated cell counts were drawn from the amplification of reference gene primers. This table comes from immunoSEQ multiplex PCR, and its TCRdb copy is limited to in-frame clones, with some not included. The V and J calls and clone size were taken over from that table, and D and trimming were inferred from the DNA. The profile shows about 170,000 clones, approximately 90% of them singletons. Germline assignment: CDR1 LNHDA and CDR2 SQIVND (reference sequence). Unmatched junction bases numbered 15, after V lost 10 bases and J lost 3 bases. This CDR3 has 16 residues. Enrollment of patients from Seattle took place during active infection, with longitudinal follow-up.

Sequencing was carried out using peripheral blood. This sequence was found in a man in his late teens or twenties with COVID-19, enrolled during active disease. The chain joins TRBV19 to TRBJ2-7, with TRBD2 identical over 10 bases. CDR3 residues: CATQGIRTSGNYEQYF. The CDR3 DNA reads TGTGCCACCCAGGGGATTCGGACTAGCGGAAACTACGAGCAGTACTTC.